The 20 T cell receptor beta chains presented below share a single source sample, sequenced in a study of Ad26.COV2.S vaccination and SARS-CoV-2 variants. The treatment denotes: about 20 received Ad26.COV2.S at low or high dose, single or two shots; 5 received placebo; per-sample allocation not given. Collection of samples fell on day 63 after the first vaccine or placebo injection. TCRdb's table, derived via immunoSEQ multiplex PCR, lists solely in-frame clones and lacks some. This sample has 400,000 or so clones; approximately 86% occur once, and the top ten carry 3.5%. Source: peripheral blood, taken in a trial of Ad26.COV2.S vaccine versus placebo. These receptors came from a person aged 18-65 years who received the Ad26.COV2.S COVID-19 vaccine or a placebo.

The chain joins TRBV4-2 to TRBJ1-2; TRBD1 is a possible D gene (6 bases). Germline CDR1 and CDR2: LGHNA and YNFKEQ. V was cut by 1 base and J by 0 bases, with 9 bases left in between. CDR3 length equals 15 residues. Written as DNA, the CDR3 is TGTGCCAGCAGCCAAGGGACAGAGTCTAACTATGGCTACACCTTC. Its translation is CASSQGTESNYGYTF.

The chain joins TRBV11-3 to TRBJ2-3; 8 nucleotides align to TRBD1. V gave up 1 base and J gave up 5 bases; unmatched junction bases: 5. Germline V gene sequence: CDR1 SGHNT, CDR2 YENEEA. CDR3 length: 15 residues. Here the CDR3 reads CASSLVPGGGDTQYF. The CDR3 DNA sequence: TGTGCCAGCAGCTTAGTCCCAGGGGGCGGAGATACGCAGTATTTT. Variable domain in full (rest from reference TRBV11-3 and TRBJ2-3): EAGVVQSPRYKIIEKKQPVAFWCNPISGHNTLYWYLQNLGQGPELLIRYENEEAVDDSQLPKDRFSAERLKGVDSTLKIQPAELGDSAVYLCASSLVPGGGDTQYFGPGTRLTVL.

V gene TRBV12-3 or TRBV12-4 combines with J gene TRBJ1-1, with D uncertain. V lost 1 base to trimming and J lost 7 bases, with 4 bases between them. CDR3 length: 11 residues. CDR3 nucleotide sequence: TGTGCCAGCAGTTTAGGGAGTGAAGCTTTCTTT. Translating gives CASSLGSEAFF.

Concerning this clone itself: The same CDR3 can be traced to other DNA sequences in this sample. The V gene is TRBV5-1, the J gene TRBJ1-5, with a weak D call TRBD1 (6 bases). CDR3 length: 14 residues. The V end lost 5 bases, the J end lost 2 bases, and 11 bases lay between the germline ends. The germline V gene has CDR1 SGHRS and CDR2 YFSETQ. DNA for the CDR3: TGCGCCAGCAGTCCCAGGGGAGGCAATCAGCCCCAGCATTTT. Translation: CASSPRGGNQPQHF.

The chain links TRBV7-9 to TRBJ1-1, with 12 bases aligning to TRBD1. This CDR3 spans 16 amino acids. V trimming: 3 bases; J trimming: 0 bases; junction bases outside the gene matches: 2. Per the germline V gene, CDR1 is SEHNR and CDR2 is FQNEAQ (reference sequence). CDR3 loop: CASSFRDRGLNTEAFF. In DNA, the CDR3 is TGTGCCAGCAGCTTTCGGGACAGGGGGCTGAACACTGAAGCTTTCTTT.

CDR3 bases: TGCGCCAGCAGCCAAGAGCTCGGACATTATGGCTACACCTTC. It yields the protein CASSQELGHYGYTF. The gene calls are TRBV4-3 and TRBJ1-2; the D gene is possibly TRBD1 (5 bases). The CDR3 totals 14 residues. V was shortened by 0 bases and J by 5 bases, with 10 bases between the two germline ends. Germline CDR1 is LGHNA and CDR2 is YSLEER.

The chain recombines TRBV10-3 with TRBJ2-1; tentative D call: TRBD2 (7 bases). Trimming removed 10 bases at V and 6 bases at J, with 19 bases between. The CDR3 totals 14 residues. Germline-derived CDR1 and CDR2 are ENHRY and SYGVKD. Here the CDR3 reads CATLGGHQANEQFF. DNA for the CDR3: TGTGCCACCCTGGGGGGGCATCAGGCCAATGAGCAGTTCTTC.

The V gene is TRBV4-3, the J gene TRBJ2-2, with D perhaps TRBD1 (6 bases). This CDR3 has 16 residues. Germline V gene data show CDR1 as LGHNA and CDR2 as YSLEER. V was clipped by 2 bases and J by 7 bases, with 17 bases between them. The CDR3 nucleotides read TGCGCCAGCAGCCAACTTCGACAGGCACTGGGCGGGGAGCTGTTTTTT. This translates into CASSQLRQALGGELFF.

The chain joins TRBV4-3 to TRBJ2-7; no clear D. Germline-derived CDR1 and CDR2 are LGHNA and YSLEER. Trimming left V 0 bases short and J 0 bases short, with 9 bases between. CDR3 size: 15 residues. CDR3 amino acids: CASSQDSVSSYEQYF. The CDR3 DNA reads as TGCGCCAGCAGCCAAGACAGCGTTAGCTCCTACGAGCAGTACTTC.

This clone came up once. The chain joins TRBV7-9 to TRBJ1-5; D unclear. V was clipped by 2 bases and J by 5 bases, with 10 bases between them. The CDR3 extends over 14 amino acids. Germline-derived CDR1 and CDR2 are SEHNR and FQNEAQ (reference sequence). CDR3 sequence reads: CASSLLTDHQPQHF. The CDR3 coding sequence is TGTGCCAGCAGCTTACTCACAGATCATCAGCCCCAGCATTTT. The full variable domain, completed using reference TRBV7-9 and TRBJ1-5, is DTGVSQNPRHKITKRGQNVTFRCDPISEHNRLYWYRQTLGQGPEFLTYFQNEAQLEKSRLLSDRFSAERPKGSFSTLEIQRTEQGDSAMYLCASSLLTDHQPQHFGDGTRLSIL.

This chain uses TRBV29-1 with TRBJ2-5; D gene uncertain. CDR1 and CDR2 (germline): SQVTM, ANQGSEA. V lost 4 bases to trimming and J lost 5 bases, with 8 bases between them. This CDR3 spans 11 amino acids. CDR3 residues: CSVAYIETQYF. Here the CDR3 DNA reads TGCAGCGTTGCCTACATCGAGACCCAGTACTTC.

The chain joins TRBV11-2 to TRBJ2-3; 8 bases agree with TRBD2. The CDR3 spans 17 residues. Trimming at V came to 1 base and at J to 4 bases, leaving 10 bases not matched to a gene. Germline lookup yields CDR1 SGHAT and CDR2 FQNNGV. The CDR3 region has the DNA TGTGCCAGCAGCTTAGGGCGATTTAGCGGGGCGGCAGATACGCAGTATTTT. It yields the protein CASSLGRFSGAADTQYF. The complete variable domain, with remaining parts taken from reference TRBV11-2 and TRBJ2-3, reads EAGVAQSPRYKIIEKRQSVAFWCNPISGHATLYWYQQILGQGPKLLIQFQNNGVVDDSQLPKDRFSAERLKGVDSTLKIQPAKLEDSAVYLCASSLGRFSGAADTQYFGPGTRLTVL.

The V gene is TRBV7-2, the J gene TRBJ2-5; maybe TRBD1 (6 bases). Trimming shortened V by 5 bases and J by 2 bases, and 12 bases separated the two germline ends. CDR1 SGHTA and CDR2 FQGNSA come from the germline V gene. The CDR3 sequence is 14 residues long. CDR3 nucleotide sequence: TGTGCCAGCAGCGTCAGGGGATTGCAAGAGACCCAGTACTTC. Its protein product is CASSVRGLQETQYF.

The genes are TRBV7-2 and TRBJ2-1, with 10 bases lining up with TRBD2. Unmatched junction bases numbered 10, after V lost 6 bases and J lost 8 bases. The germline CDR1 and CDR2 sequences are SGHTA and FQGNSA. The length of the CDR3 is 15 residues. The CDR3 DNA is TGTGCCAGCAGACCCCGGACTAGCGGTACCCATGAGCAGTTCTTC. It encodes CASRPRTSGTHEQFF.

The rearrangement links TRBV2 to TRBJ1-2; D is uncertain. This CDR3 is 11 amino acids long. The V end was cut by 7 bases, the J end by 10 bases, with 13 bases between. The germline V gene has CDR1 SNHLY and CDR2 FYNNEI. The CDR3 DNA is TGTGCCAGCACAAATACTCGGACCTACACCTTC. This translates into CASTNTRTYTF.

The chain uses TRBV7-2 and TRBJ1-6; D remains unclear. The germline gives CDR1 SGHTA, CDR2 FQGNSA. The CDR3 covers 15 residues. V lost 2 bases and J 6 bases, leaving 11 bases between the germline ends. CDR3 loop: CASSLLRVPNSPLHF. CDR3 sequence (DNA): TGTGCCAGCAGCTTACTGAGGGTCCCTAATTCACCCCTCCACTTT. Drawing the rest from reference TRBV7-2 and TRBJ1-6, the complete variable domain is GAGVSQSPSNKVTEKGKDVELRCDPISGHTALYWYRQSLGQGLEFLIYFQGNSAPDKSGLPSDRFSAERTGGSVSTLTIQRTQQEDSAVYLCASSLLRVPNSPLHFGNGTRLTVT.

The DNA for the CDR3 is TGTGCCAGCAGCTTGAGGGCTACCCAGTTCCCGGGGGAGCAGTACTTC. Translation gives CASSLRATQFPGEQYF. The V gene is TRBV5-5, the J gene TRBJ2-7, with D maybe TRBD2 (5 bases). Germline V gives CDR1 SGHKS, CDR2 YYEKEE (reference sequence). V was clipped by 1 base and J by 7 bases, with 21 bases between them. The CDR3 sequence is 16 residues long.

V gene TRBV18 combines with J gene TRBJ2-3; the match to TRBD2 covers 10 bases. V was clipped by 0 bases and J by 2 bases; unmatched bases: 5. The CDR3 extends over 17 amino acids. Germline assignment: CDR1 KGHSH and CDR2 LQKENI. CDR3: CASSPPIAGGLTDTQYF. The CDR3 nucleotides read TGTGCCAGCTCACCACCCATAGCGGGGGGACTCACAGATACGCAGTATTTT.

The chain couples TRBV7-2 to TRBJ2-5; the D is unclear. The CDR3 covers 14 residues. CDR1 is SGHTA, CDR2 FQGNSA, per germline. The V gene lost 4 bases and the J gene lost 1 base, with 10 bases spanning the gap. The DNA of the CDR3 is TGTGCCAGCAGCTACCCCGGACGCCAAGAGACCCAGTACTTC. Amino acid sequence: CASSYPGRQETQYF.

This clone was recorded a few times. This chain uses TRBV5-6 with TRBJ1-2; D is possibly TRBD1 (6 bases). The germline V gene has CDR1 SGHDT and CDR2 YYEEEE. V was cut by 5 bases and J by 5 bases, with 10 bases left in between. The CDR3 extends over 12 amino acids. CDR3 nucleotide sequence: TGTGCCAGCAGTACCACAGGGTATGGCTACACCTTC. Amino acid sequence: CASSTTGYGYTF.